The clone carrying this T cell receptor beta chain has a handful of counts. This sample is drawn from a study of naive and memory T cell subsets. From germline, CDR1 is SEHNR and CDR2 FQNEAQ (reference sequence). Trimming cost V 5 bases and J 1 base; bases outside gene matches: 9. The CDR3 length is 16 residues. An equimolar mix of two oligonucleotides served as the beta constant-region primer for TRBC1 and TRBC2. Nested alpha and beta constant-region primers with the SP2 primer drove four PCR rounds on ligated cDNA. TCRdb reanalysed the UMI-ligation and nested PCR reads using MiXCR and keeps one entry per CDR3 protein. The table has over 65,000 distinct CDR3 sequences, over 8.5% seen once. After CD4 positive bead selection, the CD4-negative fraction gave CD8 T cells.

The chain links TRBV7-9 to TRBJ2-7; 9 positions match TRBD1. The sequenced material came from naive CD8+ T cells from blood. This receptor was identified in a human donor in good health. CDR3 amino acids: CASSPPPGQGSYEQYF. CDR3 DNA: TGTGCCAGCAGCCCACCCCCGGGACAGGGTTCCTACGAGCAGTACTTC.